Shown below are 28 T cell receptor beta chains from a single sample sequenced in a study of blood T cell repertoires in COVID-19. The repertoire was sequenced with immunoSEQ multiplex PCR; TCRdb's copy has only in-frame clones and lacks some. The data contain about 200,000 clones, approximately 85% of them singletons. Sequenced input: peripheral blood. These receptor sequences come from a woman of 80 years or more with acute or convalescent COVID-19.

The chain combines TRBV19 with TRBJ1-1; 7 bases line up with TRBD1. Germline-derived CDR1 and CDR2 are LNHDA and SQIVND (reference sequence). The V gene end was trimmed by 5 bases and the J gene end by 0 bases; junction bases not matched to a gene: 12. The CDR3 sequence is 17 residues long. The CDR3 coding sequence is TGTGCCAGTAGTCACCCCAAGAGGACAGGACTGAACACTGAAGCTTTCTTT. Translation: CASSHPKRTGLNTEAFF. Complete variable domain (other parts from reference TRBV19 and TRBJ1-1): DGGITQSPKYLFRKEGQNVTLSCEQNLNHDAMYWYRQDPGQGLRLIYYSQIVNDFQKGDIAEGYSVSREKKESFPLTVTSAQKNPTAFYLCASSHPKRTGLNTEAFFGQGTRLTVV.

The rearrangement links TRBV7-9 to TRBJ2-7; D perhaps matches TRBD1 (6 bases). Germline V gene sequence: CDR1 SEHNR, CDR2 FQNEAQ (reference sequence). The CDR3 is 14 amino acids. V was shortened by 6 bases and J by 4 bases, with 16 bases between the two germline ends. CDR3 sequence (DNA): TGTGCCAGCAGGTCCAACAGGGAAAGGTACGAGCAGTACTTC. It is translated as CASRSNRERYEQYF.

V is TRBV28 and J is TRBJ1-3, with D possibly being TRBD1 (5 bases). The length of the CDR3 is 16 residues. Germline V gene lookup returns CDR1 MDHEN and CDR2 SYDVKM. With 3 bases removed from V and 3 bases from J, the gap between germline ends came to 15 bases. DNA for the CDR3: TGTGCCAGCAGTTTGGGTCAGGGTGTTTTTGGAAACACCATATATTTT. As protein: CASSLGQGVFGNTIYF.

This clone is labeled as medium-sized. A junction end diverges from the germline sequence, so it may reflect a read error. This chain joins TRBV7-7 and TRBJ2-3, with TRBD2 identical over 10 bases. The CDR3 contains 15 residues. Germline V gene data show CDR1 as SSHAT and CDR2 as FNYEAQ (reference sequence). The CDR3 nucleotides read TGTGCTAGCAGCGCCGGACTAGCGGCCCTCGATACGCAGTATTTT. Translation gives CASSAGLAALDTQYF. The entire variable domain, with the rest obtained from reference TRBV7-7 and TRBJ2-3, is as follows: GAGVSQSPRYKVTKRGQDVTLRCDPISSHATLYWYQQALGQGPEFLTYFNYEAQPDKSGLPSDRFSAERPEGSISTLTIQRTEQRDSAMYRCASSAGLAALDTQYFGPGTRLTVL.

The chain combines TRBV6-6 with TRBJ1-1; 9 positions match TRBD1. The germline V gene has CDR1 MNHNY and CDR2 SVGAGI (reference sequence). V was pared by 4 bases and J by 0 bases, with 6 bases of the junction left unmatched. The length of the CDR3 is 16 residues. CDR3 sequence: CASSWDREIMNTEAFF. The CDR3, as DNA: TGTGCCAGCAGTTGGGACAGGGAGATAATGAACACTGAAGCTTTCTTT.

This chain connects TRBV6-1 to TRBJ2-5; TRBD2 agrees at 8 bases. The germline CDR1 and CDR2 sequences are MNHNS and SASEGT. J gave up 5 bases and V 7 bases, and 3 bases lay outside the gene matches. The CDR3 is 12 amino acids. The CDR3 reads CASTPGGETQYF. The DNA of the CDR3 is TGTGCCAGCACTCCGGGGGGGGAGACCCAGTACTTC.

The V and J genes are TRBV18 and TRBJ1-2, with a possible D match to TRBD1 (5 bases). The CDR3 is 17 residues long. V dropped 3 bases and J dropped 1 base, with 18 bases sitting between them. Per germline, CDR1 KGHSH and CDR2 LQKENI. Here the CDR3 DNA reads TGTGCCAGCTCACCTGCCTACGGGGGGGACTTTAACTATGGCTACACCTTC. It translates to CASSPAYGGDFNYGYTF.

V is TRBV11-2 and J is TRBJ1-2; perhaps TRBD1 as D (5 bases). The CDR3 is 16 amino acids. Trimming took 5 bases from V and 0 from J, leaving 16 bases between them. CDR1 is SGHAT, CDR2 FQNNGV, per germline. This chain's CDR3 is CASSLGAGTANYGYTF. CDR3 DNA sequence: TGTGCCAGCAGCCTTGGGGCAGGCACGGCTAACTATGGCTACACCTTC.

The CDR3 nucleotides read TGTGCCAGCAGCCCTGCCCCTGACAGAGCTGAAGCTTTCTTT. Protein: CASSPAPDRAEAFF. The chain uses TRBV5-4 and TRBJ1-1; D may be TRBD1 (5 bases). The CDR3 totals 14 residues. CDR1 is SGHNT and CDR2 is YYREEE in the germline V gene (reference sequence). With 4 bases removed from V and 6 bases from J, the gap between germline ends came to 16 bases.

The chain is built from TRBV24-1 and TRBJ2-3; 9 bases are shared with TRBD2. This CDR3 is 16 amino acids long. Germline trimming cut 3 bases from V and 1 base from J; bases unmatched to any gene: 4. Germline-derived CDR1 and CDR2 are KGHDR and SFDVKD. The CDR3 loop reads CATSDPPSGGTDTQYF. CDR3 nucleotides: TGTGCCACCAGTGATCCGCCTAGCGGGGGCACAGATACGCAGTATTTT.

The rearrangement joins TRBV11-2 to TRBJ1-1; 9 positions agree with TRBD1. The germline CDR1 and CDR2 sequences are SGHAT and FQNNGV. The CDR3 sequence is 12 residues long. Losses at the gene ends were 6 bases for V and 12 bases for J; bases not matched to a gene: 8. CDR3 coding DNA: TGTGCCAGCAGTTGGGGACAGGGTGGGACTTTCTTT. Residues: CASSWGQGGTFF.

The chain combines TRBV7-9 with TRBJ1-1; the D gene is possibly TRBD1 (5 bases). V was shortened by 7 bases and J by 5 bases, with 14 bases between the two germline ends. Germline lookup yields CDR1 SEHNR and CDR2 FQNEAQ (reference sequence). This CDR3 has 13 amino acids. The DNA of the CDR3 is TGTGCCAGCACCCAAGAAGGGGTAACTGAAGCTTTCTTT. Translating gives CASTQEGVTEAFF. The variable domain in full, with the rest retrieved from reference TRBV7-9 and TRBJ1-1, is DTGVSQNPRHKITKRGQNVTFRCDPISEHNRLYWYRQTLGQGPEFLTYFQNEAQLEKSRLLSDRFSAERPKGSFSTLEIQRTEQGDSAMYLCASTQEGVTEAFFGQGTRLTVV.

The chain carries TRBV28 and TRBJ2-3, with no clear D. CDR3 length: 12 residues. CDR1 and CDR2 from the germline V gene are MDHEN and SYDVKM. The V and J ends lost 6 bases and 2 bases respectively, with 6 bases between them. The CDR3 spells CASSPYTDTQYF. The CDR3 DNA reads TGTGCCAGCAGCCCTTACACAGATACGCAGTATTTT. Filled out from reference TRBV28 and TRBJ2-3, the complete variable domain reads DVKVTQSSRYLVKRTGEKVFLECVQDMDHENMFWYRQDPGLGLRLIYFSYDVKMKEKGDIPEGYSVSREKKERFSLILESASTNQTSMYLCASSPYTDTQYFGPGTRLTVL.

The rearrangement uses TRBV19 and TRBJ2-5, with 8 bases matching TRBD2. V was pared by 1 base and J by 4 bases, with 5 bases of the junction left unmatched. Germline CDR1 is LNHDA and CDR2 is SQIVND (reference sequence). There are 15 residues in the CDR3. As DNA, the CDR3 is TGTGCCAGTAGTATAGTAGCGGGATCTGTAGAGACCCAGTACTTC. Its protein is CASSIVAGSVETQYF. Drawing the rest from reference TRBV19 and TRBJ2-5, the complete variable domain is DGGITQSPKYLFRKEGQNVTLSCEQNLNHDAMYWYRQDPGQGLRLIYYSQIVNDFQKGDIAEGYSVSREKKESFPLTVTSAQKNPTAFYLCASSIVAGSVETQYFGPGTRLLVL.

In the case of this clone: Additional DNA sequences in this sample encode the identical CDR3. The V gene is TRBV19, the J gene TRBJ1-5, with 9 bases matching TRBD1. V was pared by 5 bases and J by 1 base, with 3 bases of the junction left unmatched. Germline CDR1 reads LNHDA; CDR2 reads SQIVND (reference sequence). The CDR3 covers 15 residues. CDR3: CASSPGQGSNQPQHF. Written as DNA, the CDR3 is TGTGCCAGTAGTCCAGGACAGGGGAGCAATCAGCCCCAGCATTTT.

The chain uses TRBV7-2 and TRBJ2-7; 11 nucleotides agree with TRBD2. The CDR3 is made up of 16 amino acids. J lost 4 bases, V lost 2 bases, and 7 bases had no gene match. Germline loops: CDR1 SGHTA, CDR2 FQGNSA. CDR3 nucleotides: TGTGCCAGCAGCTTAAGGGTAACTAGCGGGAGTTACGAGCAGTACTTC. It translates to CASSLRVTSGSYEQYF.

This clone was seen just once. The chain is built from TRBV6-2 or TRBV6-3 and TRBJ2-2; TRBD2 matches 9 bases. There are 14 residues in the CDR3. J gave up 7 bases and V 4 bases, and 4 bases lay outside the gene matches. The germline gives CDR1 MNHEY, CDR2 SVGEGT. CDR3 nucleotide sequence: TGTGCCAGCAGTTGGACTAGCGAAATCGGGGAGCTGTTTTTT. Residues: CASSWTSEIGELFF.

CDR3 loop: CASSLELGRGYEQYF. The CDR3 DNA reads as TGTGCCAGCAGCTTAGAACTGGGCCGTGGCTACGAGCAGTACTTC. V gene TRBV7-2 combines with J gene TRBJ2-7; the D is unclear. The CDR3 spans 15 residues. V was pared by 1 base and J by 3 bases, with 13 bases between. CDR1 is SGHTA, CDR2 FQGNSA, per germline.

The V gene is TRBV28, the J gene TRBJ2-1, with 11 bases aligning to TRBD2. Germline trimming cut 6 bases from V and 0 bases from J; bases unmatched to any gene: 13. Germline V gene lookup returns CDR1 MDHEN and CDR2 SYDVKM. The CDR3 runs 19 residues. Written as DNA, the CDR3 is TGTGCCAGCAGCTCCCCCCCGGGACTAGCGGTTAGCTCCTACAATGAGCAGTTCTTC. Its translation: CASSSPPGLAVSSYNEQFF.

This chain uses TRBV11-2 with TRBJ1-3, with 9 bases matching TRBD1. V lost 3 bases to trimming and J lost 0 bases; unmatched junction nucleotides: 6. The germline V gene has CDR1 SGHAT and CDR2 FQNNGV. The CDR3 is 17 residues long. The CDR3 loop is CASSFPGQGLSGNTIYF. CDR3 DNA: TGTGCCAGCAGCTTCCCCGGACAGGGGCTCTCTGGAAACACCATATATTTT.

This clone came up once. The rearrangement links TRBV28 to TRBJ2-2; 12 bases align to TRBD2. This CDR3 has 17 amino acids. V was pared by 5 bases and J by 5 bases, with 9 bases of the junction left unmatched. Germline values: CDR1 MDHEN, CDR2 SYDVKM. CDR3 amino acids: CASSTRLAGDLTGELFF. The CDR3 DNA is TGTGCCAGCAGTACGCGACTAGCGGGAGATCTAACCGGGGAGCTGTTTTTT.

About this clone itself: This same CDR3 is encoded by further DNA sequences in the sample. The chain couples TRBV6-5 to TRBJ2-5; TRBD1 matches 7 bases. The CDR3 totals 16 residues. In germline, CDR1 is MNHEY, CDR2 SVGAGI. The V segment lost 0 bases and the J segment 1 base; nucleotides outside the gene matches: 5. The CDR3 nucleotides read TGTGCCAGCAGTTACTCGAGGAGGACAGGCCAAGAGACCCAGTACTTC. It is translated as CASSYSRRTGQETQYF.

This chain joins TRBV28 and TRBJ1-5, with D tentatively TRBD1 (6 bases). Deletions cut 6 bases from V and 2 bases from J, with 14 bases between. This CDR3 has 15 residues. Germline V CDR1 and CDR2: MDHEN, SYDVKM. The CDR3 DNA follows: TGTGCCAGCAGCACGACAGGTGCCGGCAATCAGCCCCAGCATTTT. Its translation: CASSTTGAGNQPQHF.

The chain couples TRBV5-1 to TRBJ2-7; TRBD1 might be the D (5 bases). The CDR3 consists of 14 residues. Germline CDR1 SGHRS, CDR2 YFSETQ. The ends were cut back, 4 bases at V and 7 bases at J, with 18 bases in the middle. The CDR3 nucleotides are TGCGCCAGCAGCCCTCTGACAGACTTACGGGAGCAGTACTTC. Translation: CASSPLTDLREQYF.

This clone came up a few times. The chain uses TRBV19 and TRBJ1-2; 7 bases match TRBD1. Germline V gene lookup returns CDR1 LNHDA and CDR2 SQIVND (reference sequence). J lost 4 bases, V lost 3 bases, and 5 bases had no gene match. The CDR3 runs to 14 residues. CDR3 residues: CASSIWGTAYGYTF. For the CDR3, the DNA is TGTGCCAGTAGTATTTGGGGGACAGCCTATGGCTACACCTTC.

The rearrangement links TRBV6-4 to TRBJ1-5; TRBD1 might be the D (5 bases). V gave up 1 base and J gave up 0 bases, with 7 bases separating them. CDR1 MRHNA and CDR2 SNTAGT come from the germline V gene. The CDR3 runs to 15 residues. The chain's CDR3 is CASSDFGGSNQPQHF. The DNA of the CDR3 is TGTGCCAGCAGTGACTTCGGGGGTAGCAATCAGCCCCAGCATTTT.

The chain carries TRBV29-1 and TRBJ2-2; 9 bases are shared with TRBD1. Unmatched junction bases numbered 4, after V lost 7 bases and J lost 1 base. Germline V lookup: CDR1 SQVTM, CDR2 ANQGSEA. This CDR3 comprises 14 residues. Here the CDR3 reads CSGGQGQNTGELFF. The CDR3 nucleotides are TGCAGCGGAGGACAGGGGCAGAACACCGGGGAGCTGTTTTTT.

V is TRBV6-5 and J is TRBJ1-2, with D unclear. Trimming shortened V by 0 bases and J by 4 bases, and 12 bases separated the two germline ends. The germline CDR1 and CDR2 sequences are MNHEY and SVGAGI. The CDR3 contains 15 residues. CDR3 residues: CASSYSRQNSYGYTF. CDR3 nucleotide sequence: TGTGCCAGCAGTTACTCCCGGCAGAACAGCTATGGCTACACCTTC.